The rows below give T cell receptor beta chains drawn from one sample of a study of control samples from healthy donors and cancer patients. Measured with immunoSEQ multiplex PCR; TCRdb has only the in-frame clones, and not every one. The repertoire includes about 82,000 clones, around 94% of them detected once, and around 4.5% sits in the top ten. Specimen: blood. These receptors all come from a woman younger than 35 in good health. Each CDR3 is given with its conserved first and last residue. D genes are given only for firm matches. Part of the rows lack a size; the others show once, few, many or a class for expanded clones.

V gene: TRBV5-1
clone size: NA
D gene: NA
J gene: TRBJ1-4
CDR3 protein: CASSMDAKTNEKLFF
CDR3 DNA: TGCGCCAGCAGCATGGACGCGAAGACTAATGAAAAACTGTTTTTT

V gene: TRBV9
clone size: once
D gene: NA
J gene: TRBJ2-2
CDR3 protein: CASSSGALGTGELFF
CDR3 DNA: TGTGCCAGCAGCTCCGGCGCCCTGGGGACCGGGGAGCTGTTTTTT

V gene: TRBV28
clone size: once
D gene: TRBD1
J gene: TRBJ2-7
CDR3 protein: CASSSPVLTGDTYEQYF
CDR3 DNA: TGTGCCAGCAGTTCCCCAGTCCTCACAGGGGACACCTACGAGCAGTACTTC

V gene: TRBV19
clone size: NA
D gene: NA
J gene: TRBJ1-1
CDR3 protein: CASSTRMNTEAFF
CDR3 DNA: TGTGCCAGTAGTACCAGGATGAACACTGAAGCTTTCTTT

V gene: TRBV7-2
clone size: NA
D gene: NA
J gene: TRBJ2-5
CDR3 protein: CASSLSHRQETQYF
CDR3 DNA: TGTGCCAGCAGCTTATCCCACAGGCAAGAGACCCAGTACTTC

V gene: TRBV25-1
clone size: NA
D gene: TRBD2
J gene: TRBJ2-7
CDR3 protein: CASSAQLAGGPHEQYF
CDR3 DNA: TGTGCCAGCAGTGCCCAACTAGCGGGGGGGCCCCACGAGCAGTACTTC

V gene: TRBV27
clone size: once
D gene: TRBD2
J gene: TRBJ2-3
CDR3 protein: CASSFLLTGGAGDTQYF
CDR3 DNA: TGTGCCAGCAGTTTTCTGCTCACCGGGGGGGCCGGGGATACGCAGTATTTT

V gene: TRBV6-6
clone size: NA
D gene: TRBD1
J gene: TRBJ2-2
CDR3 protein: CASSPGRDRSLLDTGELFF
CDR3 DNA: TGTGCCAGCAGTCCCGGTAGGGACAGGTCTCTCTTGGACACCGGGGAGCTGTTTTTT

V gene: TRBV4-2
clone size: NA
D gene: NA
J gene: TRBJ2-2
CDR3 protein: CASSPFGGGELFF
CDR3 DNA: TGTGCCAGCAGCCCGTTCGGGGGCGGGGAGCTGTTTTTT

V gene: TRBV28
clone size: NA
D gene: NA
J gene: TRBJ1-5
CDR3 protein: CASRHQGFLDSNQPQHF
CDR3 DNA: TGTGCCAGCAGGCATCAGGGATTTTTGGATTCCAATCAGCCCCAGCATTTT

V gene: TRBV4-2
clone size: NA
D gene: NA
J gene: TRBJ2-1
CDR3 protein: CASSPPGNSRGEQFF
CDR3 DNA: TGTGCCAGCAGCCCCCCCGGGAACTCCCGGGGGGAGCAGTTCTTC

V gene: TRBV9
clone size: NA
D gene: TRBD2
J gene: TRBJ2-7
CDR3 protein: CASSVGLAGFGYEQYF
CDR3 DNA: TGTGCCAGCAGCGTAGGCCTAGCGGGTTTCGGCTACGAGCAGTACTTC

V gene: TRBV4-1
clone size: NA
D gene: NA
J gene: TRBJ2-1
CDR3 protein: CASSQDEQGDNEQFF
CDR3 DNA: TGCGCCAGCAGCCAAGATGAGCAGGGAGACAATGAGCAGTTCTTC

V gene: TRBV7-2
clone size: NA
D gene: NA
J gene: TRBJ2-3
CDR3 protein: CASSLVSSVRADTQYF
CDR3 DNA: TGTGCCAGCAGCTTAGTGTCTAGCGTTAGGGCAGATACGCAGTATTTT

V gene: TRBV5-8
clone size: few
D gene: NA
J gene: TRBJ2-7
CDR3 protein: CAAHGGTYEQYF
CDR3 DNA: TGTGCCGCCCATGGCGGGACCTACGAGCAGTACTTC

V gene: TRBV19
clone size: once
D gene: NA
J gene: TRBJ2-1
CDR3 protein: CASSNPRVPSRNEQFF
CDR3 DNA: TGTGCCAGTAGTAACCCTCGGGTCCCATCGAGGAATGAGCAGTTCTTC

V gene: TRBV11-2
clone size: NA
D gene: NA
J gene: TRBJ1-4
CDR3 protein: CASSLGGVGEKLFF
CDR3 DNA: TGTGCCAGCAGCTTAGGGGGAGTTGGAGAAAAACTGTTTTTT

V gene: TRBV28
clone size: once
D gene: NA
J gene: TRBJ2-3
CDR3 protein: CASLHFSTDTQYF
CDR3 DNA: TGTGCCAGCCTGCATTTTAGCACAGATACGCAGTATTTT

V gene: TRBV5-1
clone size: NA
D gene: NA
J gene: TRBJ2-5
CDR3 protein: CASSLGYRDEETQYF
CDR3 DNA: TGCGCCAGCAGCTTGGGGTACCGGGACGAAGAGACCCAGTACTTC

V gene: TRBV20-1
clone size: NA
D gene: NA
J gene: TRBJ2-7
CDR3 protein: CSARDSVGLYF
CDR3 DNA: TGCAGTGCCAGAGACTCGGTGGGGTTGTACTTC

V gene: TRBV2
clone size: NA
D gene: TRBD1
J gene: TRBJ1-6
CDR3 protein: CASSATGGNSPLHF
CDR3 DNA: TGTGCCAGCAGCGCCACAGGGGGGAATTCACCCCTCCACTTT

V gene: TRBV28
clone size: NA
D gene: NA
J gene: TRBJ1-2
CDR3 protein: CASSFPRGDNYGYTF
CDR3 DNA: TGTGCCAGCAGTTTCCCTCGGGGGGACAACTATGGCTACACCTTC

V gene: TRBV7-9
clone size: NA
D gene: NA
J gene: TRBJ2-5
CDR3 protein: CASSSLGTQYF
CDR3 DNA: TGTGCCAGCAGCTCCCTGGGGACCCAGTACTTC

V gene: TRBV7-8
clone size: NA
D gene: NA
J gene: TRBJ2-1
CDR3 protein: CASSLERVLGPNEQFF
CDR3 DNA: TGTGCCAGCAGCTTAGAACGGGTATTAGGGCCCAATGAGCAGTTCTTC

V gene: TRBV19
clone size: NA
D gene: TRBD1
J gene: TRBJ1-1
CDR3 protein: CASGRGLGAFF
CDR3 DNA: TGTGCCAGTGGTAGGGGGCTCGGAGCTTTCTTT

V gene: TRBV7-3
clone size: NA
D gene: NA
J gene: TRBJ1-1
CDR3 protein: CASSFGGLNTEAFF
CDR3 DNA: TGTGCCAGCAGCTTCGGCGGGCTGAACACTGAAGCTTTCTTT

V gene: TRBV6-2/TRBV6-3
clone size: NA
D gene: TRBD1
J gene: TRBJ1-1
CDR3 protein: CASSYWDREAFF
CDR3 DNA: TGTGCCAGCAGTTACTGGGACAGAGAAGCTTTCTTT

V gene: TRBV15
clone size: NA
D gene: NA
J gene: TRBJ1-5
CDR3 protein: CATSSAGLGTDQPQHF
CDR3 DNA: TGTGCCACCAGCAGCGCAGGGTTAGGGACGGATCAGCCCCAGCATTTT

V gene: TRBV28
clone size: NA
D gene: NA
J gene: TRBJ1-1
CDR3 protein: CASSLDRNTEAFF
CDR3 DNA: TGTGCCAGCAGTTTAGACAGGAACACTGAAGCTTTCTTT

V gene: TRBV4-3
clone size: NA
D gene: TRBD2
J gene: TRBJ2-7
CDR3 protein: CASSQDRSSGAYEQYF
CDR3 DNA: TGCGCCAGCAGCCAAGATCGATCTAGCGGGGCCTACGAGCAGTACTTC

V gene: TRBV20-1
clone size: once
D gene: NA
J gene: TRBJ1-2
CDR3 protein: CSAQTAYGYTF
CDR3 DNA: TGCAGTGCTCAGACAGCCTATGGCTACACCTTC

V gene: TRBV14
clone size: NA
D gene: TRBD1
J gene: TRBJ2-2
CDR3 protein: CASSLGTGGPGELFF
CDR3 DNA: TGTGCCAGCAGCCTCGGGACAGGGGGGCCCGGGGAGCTGTTTTTT

V gene: TRBV6-2/TRBV6-3
clone size: NA
D gene: NA
J gene: TRBJ2-1
CDR3 protein: CASSYTTDNEQFF
CDR3 DNA: TGTGCCAGCAGTTACACGACCGACAATGAGCAGTTCTTC

V gene: TRBV5-1
clone size: NA
D gene: TRBD1
J gene: TRBJ2-5
CDR3 protein: CASSLEGGSQETQYF
CDR3 DNA: TGCGCCAGCAGCTTGGAAGGGGGCTCTCAAGAGACCCAGTACTTC

V gene: TRBV28
clone size: NA
D gene: NA
J gene: TRBJ1-1
CDR3 protein: CASSFSGALNTEAFF
CDR3 DNA: TGTGCCAGCAGTTTCTCAGGGGCGTTAAACACTGAAGCTTTCTTT